This passage covers 28 T cell receptor beta chains from one sample sequenced in a study of T cells in Graves' hyperthyroidism and ophthalmopathy. Amplified regions were TCR beta CDR3 sequences from RNA transcripts. The TCR CDR3 first-round RT-PCR relied on the HTBI primer set. TCRdb ran MiXCR on the multiplex PCR reads and lists one entry per CDR3 protein. The data contain around 520,000 distinct CDR3 sequences, approximately 24% of them singletons. Sequenced material: blood. The receptors originated from a woman in her thirties with Graves' ophthalmopathy.

This clonotype was detected a few times. The CDR3 sequence: CSARVNYEQYF. CDR3 nucleotides: TGCAGTGCTAGAGTCAACTACGAGCAGTACTTC. V usage is TRBV20-1 and J usage is TRBJ2-7; D is uncertain. This CDR3 contains 11 residues. Germline loops: CDR1 DFQATT, CDR2 SNEGSKA (reference sequence). V was trimmed by 1 base and J by 3 bases, leaving 4 bases between them.

This clonotype was observed a few times. The chain has TRBV27 and TRBJ1-1, with TRBD1 matching 11 bases. The germline V gene encodes CDR1 MNHEY and CDR2 SMNVEV (reference sequence). The CDR3 runs 15 residues. Trimming cost V 7 bases and J 3 bases; bases outside gene matches: 7. CDR3 in amino acids: CASTEGQGADTEAFF. In DNA form, the CDR3 reads TGTGCCAGCACCGAAGGACAGGGGGCGGACACTGAAGCTTTCTTT.

Many counts were recorded for this clonotype. The chain has TRBV11-2 and TRBJ2-6, with D unclear. The V end was cut by 1 base, the J end by 1 base, with 5 bases between. From germline, CDR1 is SGHAT and CDR2 FQNNGV. This CDR3 is 15 amino acids long. The CDR3 loop reads CASSLGRSGANVLTF. The CDR3 DNA is TGTGCCAGCAGCTTAGGCAGGTCTGGGGCCAACGTCCTGACTTTC. The full variable domain, rest sourced from reference TRBV11-2 and TRBJ2-6, is EAGVAQSPRYKIIEKRQSVAFWCNPISGHATLYWYQQILGQGPKLLIQFQNNGVVDDSQLPKDRFSAERLKGVDSTLKIQPAKLEDSAVYLCASSLGRSGANVLTFGAGSRLTVL.

Regarding this clonotype: The junction departs from germline at one end; a sequencing error may be responsible. The gene calls are TRBV29-1 and TRBJ2-5; D is ambiguous. CDR1 is SQVTM and CDR2 is ANQGSEA in the germline V gene. The CDR3 consists of 16 residues. This CDR3 reads CSVEGPEGNVQETKYF. DNA for the CDR3: TGCAGCGTTGAAGGCCCGGAAGGGAATGTCCAAGAGACCAAGTACTTC.

This chain uses TRBV11-2 with TRBJ2-7; the D call may be TRBD1 or TRBD2 (5 bases each). The CDR3 contains 17 residues. CDR1 is SGHAT, CDR2 FQNNGV, per germline. The germline V and J ends were trimmed by 1 base and 3 bases, with 19 bases remaining between them. In DNA form, the CDR3 reads TGTGCCAGCAGCTTAGTCTCTCCGGGACCGTCGATCTACGAGCAGTACTTC. It yields the protein CASSLVSPGPSIYEQYF.

This clonotype has at least ten counts. The chain has TRBV7-6 and TRBJ1-2; possible D gene TRBD1, 6 bases. The V gene's germline CDR1 is SGHVS and CDR2 FNYEAQ. Trimming cost V 1 base and J 4 bases, with 13 bases left between them. The CDR3 sequence is 15 residues long. The CDR3 is CASSLDPGTSYGYTF. In DNA, the CDR3 is TGTGCCAGCAGCTTAGACCCCGGGACAAGCTATGGCTACACCTTC.

This clonotype came up many times. Germline and junction disagree at one end, which may indicate a read error. The J gene is TRBJ1-3, the V gene TRBV12-3 or TRBV12-4; D gene ambiguous. There are 14 residues in the CDR3. The chain's CDR3 is CASSDGSSGNTIHF. The CDR3 bases are TGTGCCAGCAGCGACGGGAGCTCTGGAAACACCATACATTTT.

V and J are TRBV11-2 and TRBJ2-2; 9 nucleotides agree with TRBD2. V shed 1 base and J 6 bases; nucleotides not matched to a gene: 12. Per germline, CDR1 SGHAT and CDR2 FQNNGV. This CDR3 spans 18 amino acids. CDR3 nucleotides: TGTGCCAGCAGCTTAGGCCCCGTAGGGGCGGGGGGGCCCGGGGAGCTGTTTTTT. It yields the protein CASSLGPVGAGGPGELFF.

In its sample, this clonotype was seen a few times. Relative to the germline gene, one junction end is altered; a read error may explain this. The genes are TRBV7-2 and TRBJ2-4; 13 nucleotides align to TRBD2. The CDR3 length is 15 residues. The germline V gene encodes CDR1 SGHTA and CDR2 FQGNSA. CDR3 region: CASSLGGLAGDIKYF. In nucleotides, the CDR3 is TGTGCCAGCAGCTTAGGTGGACTAGCGGGGGACATTAAGTACTTC.

The V and J genes are TRBV7-9 and TRBJ1-1; 8 nucleotides agree with TRBD1. Germline trimming cut 6 bases from V and 6 bases from J; bases unmatched to any gene: 12. CDR1 and CDR2 from the germline V gene are SEHNR and FQNEAQ (reference sequence). This CDR3 has 15 residues. The CDR3 is CASSRLNRGVPEAFF. As DNA, the CDR3 is TGTGCCAGCAGTCGCCTCAACAGGGGGGTTCCTGAAGCTTTCTTT.

The chain links TRBV18 to TRBJ1-4; tentative D call: TRBD1 (6 bases). V lost 5 bases, J lost 8 bases, and 12 bases lay in between. CDR1 and CDR2 (germline): KGHSH, LQKENI. CDR3 size: 13 residues. DNA of the CDR3: TGTGCCAGCTCAAAGGACAGCAGCGAAAAACTGTTTTTT. It specifies CASSKDSSEKLFF.

This clonotype appeared many times. The chain uses TRBV4-1 and TRBJ1-1, with D possibly being TRBD1 (6 bases). This CDR3 contains 15 residues. Trimming shortened V by 1 base and J by 4 bases, and 13 bases separated the two germline ends. Germline lookup yields CDR1 MGHRA and CDR2 YSYEKL. The DNA of the CDR3 is TGCGCCAGCAGCCAAGGTAGGAGGGGGAGCACTGAAGCTTTCTTT. This sequence encodes CASSQGRRGSTEAFF.

A few counts support this clonotype. This rearrangement joins TRBV27 to TRBJ2-5; a possible D gene is TRBD2 (5 bases). V was clipped by 5 bases and J by 4 bases, with 17 bases between them. Germline CDR1 reads MNHEY; CDR2 reads SMNVEV (reference sequence). This CDR3 has 15 residues. This CDR3 reads CASSPGVPSGETQYF. The CDR3 DNA reads TGTGCCAGCAGTCCCGGGGTCCCGTCCGGAGAGACCCAGTACTTC.

The chain has TRBV12-3 or TRBV12-4 and TRBJ1-5; TRBD1 might be the D (6 bases). The V gene lost 3 bases and the J gene lost 6 bases, with 12 bases spanning the gap. CDR3 length: 14 amino acids. The CDR3 region has the DNA TGTGCCAGCAGTTTGGTGGGGGCTGGTCAGCCCCAGCATTTT. Its translation: CASSLVGAGQPQHF.

This clonotype was counted at least ten times. The chain recombines TRBV19 with TRBJ1-2, with no clear D. The CDR3 loop spans 14 amino acids. Germline CDR1 LNHDA, CDR2 SQIVND (reference sequence). V shed 6 bases and J shed 1 base, with 12 bases lying between them. The CDR3 DNA reads TGTGCCAGTAGCCCCCGCGCGGATAACTATGGCTACACCTTC. Amino acids: CASSPRADNYGYTF. Full variable domain (remainder filled in from reference TRBV19 and TRBJ1-2): DGGITQSPKYLFRKEGQNVTLSCEQNLNHDAMYWYRQDPGQGLRLIYYSQIVNDFQKGDIAEGYSVSREKKESFPLTVTSAQKNPTAFYLCASSPRADNYGYTFGSGTRLTVV.

In its sample, this clonotype was seen many times. This rearrangement joins TRBV20-1 to TRBJ2-7; TRBD1 aligns across 7 bases. Germline-derived CDR1 and CDR2 are DFQATT and SNEGSKA (reference sequence). V shed 3 bases and J 2 bases; nucleotides not matched to a gene: 10. This CDR3 has 15 residues. CDR3 nucleotide sequence: TGCAGTGCTAGTCTCTCCGGACAGGCTACCTACGAGCAGTACTTC. It translates to CSASLSGQATYEQYF.

V gene TRBV29-1 combines with J gene TRBJ1-5; D unresolved. Germline V lookup: CDR1 SQVTM, CDR2 ANQGSEA. V lost 4 bases and J 5 bases, leaving 15 bases between the germline ends. The CDR3 consists of 14 residues. This CDR3 is CSVAGSTGDQPQHF. The CDR3 coding sequence is TGCAGCGTTGCTGGTTCAACGGGAGATCAGCCCCAGCATTTT.

The chain combines TRBV7-8 with TRBJ2-7; 7 bases agree with TRBD2. The germline CDR1 and CDR2 sequences are SGHVS and FQNEAQ. There are 14 residues in the CDR3. Losses at the gene ends were 3 bases for V and 12 bases for J; bases not matched to a gene: 14. The CDR3 bases are TGTGCCAGCAGCTTGGGTCTAGCGGCTGTAGCTTGGTACTTC. It translates to CASSLGLAAVAWYF.

This clonotype was picked up many times. The chain joins TRBV7-8 to TRBJ2-7, with D unresolved. Per the germline V gene, CDR1 is SGHVS and CDR2 is FQNEAQ. The CDR3 totals 14 residues. The ends were cut back, 1 base at V and 6 bases at J, with 13 bases in the middle. The CDR3 loop is CASSLGLPGSEQYF. CDR3 nucleotides: TGTGCCAGCAGCTTAGGGCTCCCGGGCAGCGAGCAGTACTTC.

This clonotype was observed a few times. As DNA, the CDR3 is TGTGCCAGCAGCCGGGGACAGGGGACCACCTACGAGCAGTACTTC. It codes for CASSRGQGTTYEQYF. V gene TRBV7-9 combines with J gene TRBJ2-7; the match to TRBD1 covers 10 bases. The CDR3 spans 15 residues. The J segment lost 2 bases and the V segment lost 5 bases, leaving 6 bases of the junction unmatched. Germline V gives CDR1 SEHNR, CDR2 FQNEAQ (reference sequence). Variable domain in full (rest from reference TRBV7-9 and TRBJ2-7): DTGVSQNPRHKITKRGQNVTFRCDPISEHNRLYWYRQTLGQGPEFLTYFQNEAQLEKSRLLSDRFSAERPKGSFSTLEIQRTEQGDSAMYLCASSRGQGTTYEQYFGPGTRLTVT.

The chain carries TRBV6-1 and TRBJ2-7; D gene uncertain. CDR1 is MNHNS, CDR2 SASEGT, per germline. V lost 8 bases to trimming and J lost 0 bases, with 11 bases between them. The CDR3 is 13 amino acids. DNA of the CDR3: TGTGCCAGCGCCCATCCAAGCTCCTACGAGCAGTACTTC. This sequence encodes CASAHPSSYEQYF.

This clonotype showed up many times. The rearrangement joins TRBV4-1 to TRBJ1-1; D is unresolved. The CDR3 sequence is 13 residues long. Germline CDR1 and CDR2: MGHRA and YSYEKL. V lost 6 bases, J lost 3 bases, and 11 bases lay in between. CDR3 protein: CASSPMLDTEAFF. Here the CDR3 DNA reads TGCGCCAGCAGTCCGATGTTGGACACTGAAGCTTTCTTT.

V gene TRBV18 combines with J gene TRBJ1-5, with 8 positions matching TRBD1. The CDR3 consists of 15 residues. Germline CDR1 KGHSH, CDR2 LQKENI. V lost 5 bases to trimming and J lost 6 bases; unmatched junction nucleotides: 9. CDR3 coding DNA: TGTGCCAGCTCAACCAACGACAGGGGAGGTCAGCCCCAGCATTTT. Encoded protein: CASSTNDRGGQPQHF.

V is TRBV12-3 or TRBV12-4 and J is TRBJ2-5, with 8 bases matching TRBD2. The J segment lost 1 base and the V segment lost 6 bases, leaving 1 base of the junction unmatched. This CDR3 comprises 13 residues. The CDR3 protein is CASSGRVQETQYF. In nucleotides, the CDR3 is TGTGCCAGCAGCGGGAGGGTCCAAGAGACCCAGTACTTC.

This clonotype was counted many times. V gene TRBV6-5 combines with J gene TRBJ1-1; the D gene is possibly TRBD1 (6 bases). Germline V gene data show CDR1 as MNHEY and CDR2 as SVGAGI. Trimming removed 4 bases at V and 1 base at J, with 16 bases between. The CDR3 totals 16 residues. Here the CDR3 reads CASSLRGRGRNTEAFF. The CDR3 DNA sequence: TGTGCCAGCAGTTTGAGGGGGAGAGGCAGGAACACTGAAGCTTTCTTT.

The V and J genes are TRBV19 and TRBJ1-5; tentatively, D is TRBD1 (5 bases). This CDR3 contains 13 residues. Germline CDR1 LNHDA, CDR2 SQIVND (reference sequence). V was clipped by 7 bases and J by 1 base, with 8 bases between them. The CDR3 coding sequence is TGTGCCAGTACCAGGGAAAGCAATCAGCCCCAGCATTTT. It codes for CASTRESNQPQHF.

The sample holds many counts of this clonotype. The chain recombines TRBV6-5 with TRBJ2-7; D is possibly TRBD1 (7 bases). The germline V and J ends were trimmed by 4 bases and 3 bases, with 16 bases remaining between them. Germline loops: CDR1 MNHEY, CDR2 SVGAGI. The CDR3 contains 15 residues. CDR3 loop: CASSFRGTENYEQYF. As DNA, the CDR3 is TGTGCCAGCAGTTTCCGCGGGACAGAGAACTACGAGCAGTACTTC.

The V and J genes are TRBV7-2 and TRBJ2-5; the D gene is possibly TRBD1 (5 bases). Trimming shortened V by 2 bases and J by 7 bases, and 14 bases separated the two germline ends. Per the germline V gene, CDR1 is SGHTA and CDR2 is FQGNSA. The CDR3 has 14 amino acids. CDR3 region: CASSLSVRVGTQYF. DNA of the CDR3: TGTGCCAGCAGCTTATCGGTCAGGGTCGGGACCCAGTACTTC.